The 18 T cell receptor beta chains listed next were all sequenced from one sample in a study of T cell repertoires in cytomegalovirus infection. TCRdb reprocessed the reads with MiXCR, giving one entry per CDR3 protein. The table shows 55,000 to 70,000 distinct CDR3 sequences, with 33% occurring only once. What these receptors recognize is not known. Sequencing was performed on PBMCs, sequenced either directly or after in vitro stimulation (not recorded which). These receptors were obtained from a human donor in good health (CMV status not recorded). Some clones in this sample may be carry-over from other donors' samples.

DNA for the CDR3: TGTGCCAGCAGTGAACTTGGGAAAGGGACTGAAGCTTTCTTT. It translates to CASSELGKGTEAFF. The chain is built from TRBV6-1 and TRBJ1-1; D remains unclear. The CDR3 length is 14 residues. Germline CDR1 and CDR2: MNHNS and SASEGT. Trimming cost V 2 bases and J 5 bases, with 12 bases left between them.

This chain connects TRBV7-9 to TRBJ2-1; weak D call: TRBD1 (5 bases). This CDR3 is 16 amino acids long. V shed 5 bases and J shed 6 bases, with 20 bases lying between them. CDR1 is SEHNR, CDR2 FQNEAQ, per germline (reference sequence). CDR3 nucleotide sequence: TGTGCCAGCAGCCCTAGGGGCTTTCACCTCGCCAATGAGCAGTTCTTC. This encodes CASSPRGFHLANEQFF.

This clonotype turned up a few times. This rearrangement joins TRBV20-1 to TRBJ2-1; D is possibly TRBD1 (5 bases). This CDR3 spans 16 amino acids. V was cut by 3 bases and J by 5 bases, with 20 bases left in between. Germline CDR1 DFQATT, CDR2 SNEGSKA (reference sequence). The CDR3 spells CSASFVGDSQNNEQFF. The CDR3, as DNA: TGCAGTGCTAGTTTTGTAGGGGATAGTCAAAACAATGAGCAGTTCTTC.

Notes on this clonotype: A much larger clone differs from this one at a single base, so this may be a read error. The chain uses TRBV12-3 or TRBV12-4 and TRBJ2-1; 7 bases match TRBD2. The CDR3 sequence is 15 residues long. Here the CDR3 DNA reads TGTGCCAGCACTTATCCGGGAGGCTCCTACAATAAGCAGTTCTTC. This sequence encodes CASTYPGGSYNKQFF.

The DNA of the CDR3 is TGTGCCAGCAGTGATGGCACCGGCACAGATACGCAGTATTTT. This translates into CASSDGTGTDTQYF. J is TRBJ2-3 and V is TRBV2; no clear D gene. V gave up 3 bases and J gave up 1 base, with 8 bases separating them. The germline CDR1 and CDR2 sequences are SNHLY and FYNNEI. The CDR3 covers 14 residues.

The chain combines TRBV5-3 with TRBJ2-5, with D possibly matching TRBD1 (6 bases). TRBV5-3 is an open reading frame whose function is uncertain. The V end was cut by 8 bases, the J end by 7 bases, with 18 bases between. The CDR3 has 13 residues. The chain's CDR3 is CASSLRTEGTQYF. CDR3 DNA: TGTGCCAGCAGCCTGCGGACAGAAGGGACCCAGTACTTC.

This clonotype was seen more than once but under ten times. The gene calls are TRBV19 and TRBJ1-1; tentative D call: TRBD1 (6 bases). With 5 bases removed from V and 0 bases from J, the gap between germline ends came to 16 bases. Per germline, CDR1 LNHDA and CDR2 SQIVND (reference sequence). The CDR3 is 16 amino acids. CDR3 in amino acids: CASSSPGAGMNTEAFF. The CDR3 nucleotides are TGTGCCAGTAGTTCCCCAGGGGCAGGGATGAACACTGAAGCTTTCTTT.

The CDR3 protein is CASSEARSDSGGPGNIQYF. CDR3 nucleotide sequence: TGTGCCAGCAGTGAAGCCCGCTCGGATAGCGGGGGCCCGGGGAACATTCAGTACTTC. The V and J genes are TRBV6-1 and TRBJ2-4, with 9 bases identical to TRBD2. CDR3 length: 19 amino acids. In germline, CDR1 is MNHNS, CDR2 SASEGT. The V and J ends lost 0 bases and 7 bases, in that order; junction bases with no gene match: 16.

As DNA, the CDR3 is TGTGCCAGCAGCATAATTCCGGGACAGGGGAACTACGAGCAGTACTTC. Translation gives CASSIIPGQGNYEQYF. V and J are TRBV7-9 and TRBJ2-7; 10 nucleotides agree with TRBD1. The trim removed 5 bases at V and 3 bases at J, leaving 10 bases unmatched. The CDR3 totals 16 residues. Germline V gene lookup returns CDR1 SEHNR and CDR2 FQNEAQ (reference sequence).

The chain uses TRBV29-1 and TRBJ1-2; TRBD1 aligns across 8 bases. Germline V gene sequence: CDR1 SQVTM, CDR2 ANQGSEA. Trimming cost V 4 bases and J 6 bases; bases outside gene matches: 19. The CDR3 totals 17 residues. This CDR3 reads CSVVHRVTGTGLNGYTF. The CDR3 DNA is TGCAGCGTTGTTCACAGAGTCACCGGGACAGGCCTAAATGGCTACACCTTC.

Only a few counts were recorded for this clonotype. The gene calls are TRBV27 and TRBJ2-7; possibly TRBD1 for D (6 bases). Trimming left V 5 bases short and J 1 base short, with 12 bases between. This CDR3 has 14 residues. Germline V CDR1 and CDR2: MNHEY, SMNVEV (reference sequence). The CDR3 coding sequence is TGTGCCAGCAGTACCCCAGGGGCTTCCTACGAGCAGTACTTC. Its translation is CASSTPGASYEQYF.

The chain couples TRBV7-6 to TRBJ1-6; unclear D gene. With 7 bases removed from V and 5 bases from J, the gap between germline ends came to 15 bases. There are 15 residues in the CDR3. CDR1 is SGHVS, CDR2 FNYEAQ, per germline. CDR3 amino acids: CASTLRAGDNSPLHF. CDR3 in DNA: TGTGCCAGCACCCTCCGGGCGGGAGATAATTCACCCCTCCACTTT.

This clonotype has only a few counts. The gene calls are TRBV18 and TRBJ1-1; weak D call: TRBD1 (5 bases). Trimming removed 2 bases at V and 6 bases at J, with 10 bases between. This CDR3 is 13 amino acids long. CDR1 is KGHSH, CDR2 LQKENI, per germline. The CDR3 nucleotides read TGTGCCAGCTCACCATTGGGGGAGGCTGAAGCTTTCTTT. This translates into CASSPLGEAEAFF.

The V and J genes are TRBV6-5 and TRBJ2-1, with 10 bases matching TRBD2. The V and J ends lost 0 bases and 5 bases, in that order; junction bases with no gene match: 1. This CDR3 region has 15 residues. CDR1 and CDR2 (germline): MNHEY, SVGAGI. The DNA for the CDR3 is TGTGCCAGCAGTTACTCGGGACTAGCGAACAATGAGCAGTTCTTC. Translation: CASSYSGLANNEQFF.

The V call is TRBV7-8, the J call TRBJ1-5; D uncertain. This CDR3 has 14 residues. Germline V gene lookup returns CDR1 SGHVS and CDR2 FQNEAQ. The V end was cut by 2 bases, the J end by 2 bases, with 7 bases between. CDR3 bases: TGTGCCAGCAGCTTAACCAGAGGCAATCAGCCCCAGCATTTT. Protein: CASSLTRGNQPQHF.

The chain joins TRBV12-3 or TRBV12-4 to TRBJ2-3, with 8 bases matching TRBD2. The CDR3 sequence is 17 residues long. The V segment lost 0 bases and the J segment 5 bases; nucleotides outside the gene matches: 10. This CDR3 is CASSLAPIGLALDTQYF. The CDR3 coding sequence is TGTGCCAGCAGTTTAGCTCCCATAGGACTAGCCCTAGATACGCAGTATTTT.

The chain couples TRBV6-1 to TRBJ1-4, with TRBD1 matching over 7 bases. This CDR3 has 16 amino acids. The trim removed 10 bases at V and 6 bases at J, leaving 17 bases unmatched. CDR1 is MNHNS, CDR2 SASEGT, per germline. The DNA for the CDR3 is TGTGCCACCCTGGGACAGCTCGCGAATCACGATGAAAAACTGTTTTTT. Translated, it gives CATLGQLANHDEKLFF.

This rearrangement joins TRBV6-5 to TRBJ2-7; 12 bases align to TRBD1. Germline CDR1 reads MNHEY; CDR2 reads SVGAGI. Trimming removed 0 bases from V and 6 bases from J; junction bases left unmatched: 9. CDR3 size: 17 residues. CDR3 sequence: CASSYSANRDRGLEQYF. In DNA, the CDR3 is TGTGCCAGCAGTTACTCTGCGAACCGGGACAGGGGGCTCGAGCAGTACTTC.